Sequencing of this TCR beta chain was carried out in a study of control samples from healthy donors and cancer patients (dated by TCRdb to about 2020). The library was obtained by the immunoSEQ multiplex PCR assay. Sourced from immuneACCESS, this table was stored by TCRdb with only in-frame sequences that have V and J called. A share of the clones is absent; for the studies checked, an unresolved V gene accounts for under half, and the remainder has no known explanation. The sample yields fewer than 60,000 clones; roughly 94% were counted once. The top ten clonotypes cover 2% to 3% of the sample. Worth noting for this clone: The antigen it recognizes is unknown. Per-nucleotide qualities are absent, and no much larger clonotype sits a single base away.

Sequences were obtained from blood. The receptor was isolated from a man aged 25 to 40 in good health.

Here the CDR3 is given as CASSLIVTEQYF. The DNA is TGTGCCAGCAGCTTAATAGTCACGGAGCAGTACTTC. This chain joins TRBV7-9 to TRBJ2-7, with the D gene uncertain. V is clipped by 2 bases and J by 7 bases, and the sequence between their germline boundaries is 9 bases long. The CDR3 starts with the cysteine, ends with the phenylalanine, and has 12 residues. The retained sequence is limited to the CDR3, 36 bases, with the frame set at the first base. Based on the germline V gene (reference sequence), the CDR1 and CDR2 sequences are SEHNR and FQNEAQ.